These 31 T cell receptor beta chains were sequenced from one sample in a study of CD8 T cells in ankylosing spondylitis. A single record per CDR3 protein comes from TCRdb applying MiXCR to the 5' RACE reads. The sample has about 260,000 distinct CDR3 sequences; 20% to 30% are singletons. Material for sequencing was blood, either unsorted or a sorted T cell fraction (not recorded which). The receptors shown here come from a male donor with ankylosing spondylitis or in good health (not recorded which).

In this sample, this clonotype turned up many times. The chain is built from TRBV29-1 and TRBJ2-1, with 8 bases matching TRBD1. Germline-derived CDR1 and CDR2 are SQVTM and ANQGSEA. The V and J ends lost 7 bases and 8 bases, in that order; junction bases with no gene match: 7. This CDR3 region has 12 residues. The CDR3: CSADRVRDEQFF. For the CDR3, the DNA is TGCAGCGCGGACAGGGTGAGAGATGAGCAGTTCTTC.

In this sample, this clonotype turned up a few times. The chain has TRBV10-3 and TRBJ2-7; TRBD2 matches 12 bases. V lost 6 bases, J lost 6 bases, and 6 bases stayed unmatched. The CDR3 is 14 residues long. Germline V gene sequence: CDR1 ENHRY, CDR2 SYGVKD. The CDR3 nucleotides are TGTGCCATCAGCCCGGGACTAGCGGGTACCGAGCAGTACTTC. Translated: CAISPGLAGTEQYF.

This chain uses TRBV20-1 with TRBJ2-7, with TRBD1 matching over 7 bases. Per the germline V gene, CDR1 is DFQATT and CDR2 is SNEGSKA (reference sequence). V was pared by 6 bases and J by 0 bases, with 11 bases of the junction left unmatched. The CDR3 extends over 15 amino acids. CDR3 region: CSAPNPGGSSYEQYF. The DNA of the CDR3 is TGCAGTGCCCCTAACCCAGGGGGAAGCTCCTACGAGCAGTACTTC.

This clonotype was seen a few times. J is TRBJ1-5 and V is TRBV29-1, with 9 bases matching TRBD1. The CDR3 length is 14 residues. Germline V lookup: CDR1 SQVTM, CDR2 ANQGSEA. The V gene end was trimmed by 6 bases and the J gene end by 3 bases; junction bases not matched to a gene: 6. The CDR3 reads CSVRQGGANQPQHF. The CDR3 DNA reads TGCAGCGTGAGACAGGGGGGAGCCAATCAGCCCCAGCATTTT.

This clonotype was counted many times. The chain combines TRBV20-1 with TRBJ2-3; D might be TRBD1 (6 bases). The CDR3 runs to 13 residues. Looked up from germline, CDR1 is DFQATT and CDR2 is SNEGSKA (reference sequence). V lost 3 bases, J lost 3 bases, and 10 bases lay in between. The CDR3 coding sequence is TGCAGTGCTAGTAAGCAGGGGACAGATACGCAGTATTTT. Its protein product is CSASKQGTDTQYF.

There are many counts of this clonotype. The chain couples TRBV5-4 to TRBJ1-1; D gene uncertain. The CDR3 covers 14 residues. V lost 1 base and J 0 bases, leaving 7 bases between the germline ends. Germline V CDR1 and CDR2: SGHNT, YYREEE (reference sequence). CDR3 in DNA: TGTGCCAGCAGCTTGCGCGGAATGAACACTGAAGCTTTCTTT. Its translation: CASSLRGMNTEAFF.

The genes are TRBV6-5 and TRBJ2-5; D remains ambiguous. The V gene's germline CDR1 is MNHEY and CDR2 SVGAGI. This CDR3 is 11 amino acids long. V lost 5 bases and J 7 bases, leaving 8 bases between the germline ends. CDR3 sequence: CASSTLGTQYF. DNA for the CDR3: TGTGCCAGCAGTACCCTGGGGACCCAGTACTTC.

This clonotype was seen many times. The V gene is TRBV4-2, the J gene TRBJ2-3; TRBD2 aligns across 9 bases. The V gene's germline CDR1 is LGHNA and CDR2 YNFKEQ. This CDR3 has 16 residues. The V and J ends lost 4 bases and 7 bases, in that order; junction bases with no gene match: 12. The CDR3 here is CASSLGVAGAWNTQYF. The DNA of the CDR3 is TGTGCCAGCAGCCTCGGAGTAGCGGGGGCGTGGAATACGCAGTATTTT.

This clonotype came up many times. CDR3 protein: CASSFGQSALSNEQFF. Written as DNA, the CDR3 is TGTGCCAGCAGTTTTGGACAGTCGGCTTTGAGCAATGAGCAGTTCTTC. V gene TRBV12-3 or TRBV12-4 combines with J gene TRBJ2-1, with D possibly matching TRBD1 (6 bases). The CDR3 is 16 amino acids. Between the trimmed V and J ends, which lost 3 bases and 6 bases, there was a span of 18 bases.

On this clonotype itself: A much larger clone is a single base away; this may be a read error. The chain recombines TRBV29-1 with TRBJ2-7, with 8 positions matching TRBD2. The J segment lost 4 bases and the V segment lost 4 bases, leaving 9 bases of the junction unmatched. Germline CDR1 SQVTM, CDR2 ANQGSEA. This CDR3 comprises 14 residues. This CDR3 is CSVVPGAGGYEQYF. The CDR3 bases are TGCAGCGTTGTGCCGGGTGCGGGAGGTTACGAGCAGTACTTC.

This clonotype has a count of ten or more. The chain recombines TRBV29-1 with TRBJ1-2; D ambiguous. Deletions cut 4 bases from V and 8 bases from J, with 11 bases between. Looked up from germline, CDR1 is SQVTM and CDR2 is ANQGSEA. This CDR3 comprises 11 residues. CDR3 nucleotide sequence: TGCAGCGTTGCTGGGAAGGGCGGCTACACCTTC. Translating it yields CSVAGKGGYTF. Complete variable domain (other parts from reference TRBV29-1 and TRBJ1-2): SAVISQKPSRDICQRGTSLTIQCQVDSQVTMMFWYRQQPGQSLTLIATANQGSEATYESGFVIDKFPISRPNLTFSTLTVSNMSPEDSSIYLCSVAGKGGYTFGSGTRLTVV.

This clonotype was seen at least ten times. This CDR3 reads CASSASRRTLYGYTF. Written as DNA, the CDR3 is TGTGCCAGCAGTGCCAGCCGCCGCACCCTCTATGGCTACACCTTC. The gene calls are TRBV12-3 or TRBV12-4 and TRBJ1-2; D unresolved. With 5 bases removed from V and 4 bases from J, the gap between germline ends came to 17 bases. The CDR3 has 15 amino acids.

This clonotype was seen more than once but under ten times. The chain uses TRBV2 and TRBJ1-2, with 8 bases lining up with TRBD1. Germline-derived CDR1 and CDR2 are SNHLY and FYNNEI. The CDR3 spans 11 residues. The V gene end was trimmed by 8 bases and the J gene end by 8 bases; junction bases not matched to a gene: 4. The DNA for the CDR3 is TGTGCCAGCGGACAGGGATACGGCTACACCTTC. Its protein is CASGQGYGYTF. Together with reference TRBV2 and TRBJ1-2, the CDR3 gives the full variable domain: EPEVTQTPSHQVTQMGQEVILRCVPISNHLYFYWYRQILGQKVEFLVSFYNNEISEKSEIFDDQFSVERPDGSNFTLKIRSTKLEDSAMYFCASGQGYGYTFGSGTRLTVV.

This clonotype was seen ten or more times. V gene TRBV20-1 combines with J gene TRBJ2-3; 11 bases line up with TRBD2. The CDR3 covers 14 residues. With V trimmed by 3 bases and J by 7 bases, 6 bases remained unmatched. Germline CDR1 and CDR2: DFQATT and SNEGSKA (reference sequence). CDR3 sequence (DNA): TGCAGTGCTAGGGTTAGCGGGGGGGAGTATACGCAGTATTTT. It is translated as CSARVSGGEYTQYF.

This clonotype came up a few times. V is TRBV6-6 and J is TRBJ1-5; 8 bases map to TRBD1. Germline V CDR1 and CDR2: MNHNY, SVGAGI (reference sequence). Trimming took 0 bases from V and 6 from J; bases not matched to a gene: 1. This CDR3 contains 14 residues. The CDR3 region has the DNA TGTGCCAGCAGTTACTCTGACAGGGGTCAGCCCCAGCATTTT. Its protein product is CASSYSDRGQPQHF.

The rearrangement uses TRBV5-4 and TRBJ2-7; D tentatively reads TRBD1 or TRBD2 (5 bases each). V was trimmed by 3 bases and J by 3 bases, leaving 22 bases between them. The germline V gene has CDR1 SGHNT and CDR2 YYREEE (reference sequence). The CDR3 length is 17 residues. CDR3 sequence (DNA): TGTGCCAGCAGCTCAATATCCGGGACCCATGACTTCTACGAGCAGTACTTC. This codes for CASSSISGTHDFYEQYF.

This clonotype was recorded many times. J is TRBJ2-1 and V is TRBV5-1; no definite D call. Germline values: CDR1 SGHRS, CDR2 YFSETQ. The CDR3 covers 16 residues. V was clipped by 2 bases and J by 0 bases, with 12 bases between them. The CDR3 sequence: CASSFQEWSSYNEQFF. For the CDR3, the DNA is TGCGCCAGCAGCTTTCAAGAGTGGAGCTCCTACAATGAGCAGTTCTTC.

This clonotype was observed many times. V gene TRBV7-8 combines with J gene TRBJ2-1; no clear D. Germline CDR1 reads SGHVS; CDR2 reads FQNEAQ. The V gene lost 5 bases and the J gene lost 1 base, with 18 bases spanning the gap. This CDR3 spans 17 amino acids. The CDR3 loop is CASSKLGRSASYNEQFF. CDR3 nucleotide sequence: TGTGCCAGCAGCAAACTGGGCCGAAGCGCTTCCTACAATGAGCAGTTCTTC. Full variable domain (outside the CDR3, taken from reference TRBV7-8 and TRBJ2-1): GAGVSQSPRYKVAKRGQDVALRCDPISGHVSLFWYQQALGQGPEFLTYFQNEAQLDKSGLPSDRFFAERPEGSVSTLKIQRTQQEDSAVYLCASSKLGRSASYNEQFFGPGTRLTVL.

Ten or more counts support this clonotype. The chain links TRBV7-3 to TRBJ1-1; 7 bases line up with TRBD1. Germline V lookup: CDR1 SGHTA, CDR2 FQGTGA. J was trimmed by 0 bases and V by 1 base; bases with no gene match: 5. The CDR3 is 16 residues long. The CDR3 loop reads CASSLKGGQMNTEAFF. The CDR3 DNA reads as TGTGCCAGCAGCTTAAAGGGGGGACAGATGAACACTGAAGCTTTCTTT. The whole variable domain, filled in from reference TRBV7-3 and TRBJ1-1, reads GAGVSQTPSNKVTEKGKYVELRCDPISGHTALYWYRQSLGQGPEFLIYFQGTGAADDSGLPNDRFFAVRPEGSVSTLKIQRTERGDSAVYLCASSLKGGQMNTEAFFGQGTRLTVV.

The CDR3 here is CSAKGIINTGELFF. As DNA, the CDR3 is TGCAGTGCTAAGGGGATTATTAACACCGGGGAGCTGTTTTTT. V gene TRBV20-1 combines with J gene TRBJ2-2, with TRBD1 as a possible D gene (5 bases). Germline loops: CDR1 DFQATT, CDR2 SNEGSKA (reference sequence). The CDR3 extends over 14 amino acids. With 4 bases removed from V and 2 bases from J, the gap between germline ends came to 11 bases.

V usage is TRBV12-3 or TRBV12-4 and J usage is TRBJ2-1, with 7 positions matching TRBD2. The CDR3 runs to 13 residues. V gave up 2 bases and J gave up 5 bases; unmatched junction bases: 0. The CDR3 protein is CASSLLADNEQFF. DNA of the CDR3: TGTGCCAGCAGTTTACTAGCGGACAATGAGCAGTTCTTC.

A few counts support this clonotype. The chain is built from TRBV7-2 and TRBJ2-1; a weak D match, TRBD2 (6 bases). V lost 0 bases and J lost 0, with 6 bases in between. CDR3 length: 15 residues. Per the germline V gene, CDR1 is SGHTA and CDR2 is FQGNSA. CDR3 sequence: CASSLALASYNEQFF. Here the CDR3 DNA reads TGTGCCAGCAGCTTAGCACTAGCCTCCTACAATGAGCAGTTCTTC.

The sample holds a few counts of this clonotype. This chain uses TRBV20-1 with TRBJ2-5; D might be TRBD1 or TRBD2, each matching 6 bases. V was shortened by 7 bases and J by 5 bases, with 17 bases between the two germline ends. The length of the CDR3 is 13 residues. CDR1 and CDR2 from the germline V gene are DFQATT and SNEGSKA (reference sequence). The CDR3 nucleotides read TGCAGTGGCCAGAAAGGGGGGACGGAGACCCAGTACTTC. It yields the protein CSGQKGGTETQYF.

The gene calls are TRBV2 and TRBJ2-3; 7 bases line up with TRBD1. This CDR3 region has 14 residues. J gave up 2 bases and V 6 bases, and 5 bases lay outside the gene matches. CDR1 is SNHLY, CDR2 FYNNEI, per germline. The CDR3 here is CASRFGTDTDTQYF. CDR3 nucleotide sequence: TGTGCCAGCAGATTCGGGACAGACACAGATACGCAGTATTTT.

This clonotype was observed many times. The CDR3 is CAISQSNTGELFF. The CDR3, as DNA: TGTGCCATCAGCCAGTCAAACACCGGGGAGCTGTTTTTT. This chain links TRBV10-3 with TRBJ2-2, with D unresolved. CDR3 size: 13 residues. CDR1 and CDR2 from the germline V gene are ENHRY and SYGVKD. V dropped 6 bases and J dropped 2 bases, with 7 bases sitting between them.

J is TRBJ2-5 and V is TRBV2; 8 positions match TRBD1. Germline assignment: CDR1 SNHLY and CDR2 FYNNEI. Losses at the gene ends were 11 bases for V and 5 bases for J; bases not matched to a gene: 22. CDR3 length equals 17 residues. CDR3 region: CAFSNNPGTGNLETQYF. CDR3 coding DNA: TGTGCCTTCAGCAATAACCCGGGGACAGGAAACTTGGAGACCCAGTACTTC.

The V gene is TRBV12-3 or TRBV12-4, the J gene TRBJ2-1, with 14 positions matching TRBD2. The CDR3 contains 16 residues. The V segment lost 5 bases and the J segment 8 bases; nucleotides outside the gene matches: 8. The CDR3 loop reads CASSGRTSGGSDEQFF. CDR3 sequence (DNA): TGTGCCAGCAGTGGACGGACTAGCGGGGGGTCCGATGAGCAGTTCTTC.

The CDR3 sequence: CASSFGLSYEQYF. CDR3 nucleotide sequence: TGTGCCAGCAGTTTTGGGCTCTCCTACGAGCAGTACTTC. V and J are TRBV12-3 or TRBV12-4 and TRBJ2-7; D gene uncertain. This CDR3 has 13 residues. Trimming pared 3 bases from V and 0 bases from J, leaving 6 bases between.

The CDR3 protein is CASSLPDRAEQYF. The CDR3 coding sequence is TGTGCCAGCAGCTTACCCGACAGGGCCGAGCAGTACTTC. The V call is TRBV7-9, the J call TRBJ2-7; TRBD1 matches at 7 bases. The CDR3 runs to 13 residues. Germline CDR1 reads SEHNR; CDR2 reads FQNEAQ (reference sequence). V gave up 2 bases and J gave up 6 bases; unmatched junction bases: 4.

This clonotype came up many times. This chain connects TRBV11-2 to TRBJ2-7, with 11 bases lining up with TRBD1. Losses at the gene ends were 5 bases for V and 3 bases for J; bases not matched to a gene: 9. The CDR3 consists of 16 residues. The germline gives CDR1 SGHAT, CDR2 FQNNGV. CDR3 loop: CASSEVAGQGDYEQYF. CDR3 sequence (DNA): TGTGCCAGCAGCGAAGTAGCGGGACAGGGGGACTACGAGCAGTACTTC.

DNA of the CDR3: TGTGCCAGCAGTTTAGCACTAGCGAGTGAGACCCAGTACTTC. Its translation is CASSLALASETQYF. The chain recombines TRBV12-3 or TRBV12-4 with TRBJ2-5; 7 bases align to TRBD2. This CDR3 has 14 amino acids. V was pared by 0 bases and J by 5 bases, with 3 bases of the junction left unmatched.